Listed here is a single T cell receptor (beta chain). Then a second PCR, running about 6 to 12 cycles, was carried out with a sample-barcoded 5' primer and a J-beta primer mix. TCRdb reanalysed the 5' RACE reads using MiXCR and keeps one entry per CDR3 protein. The sample carries about 1,800,000 distinct CDR3 sequences, 28% recorded once. The sample belongs to a study of blood T cells in healthy people across ages. Germline V CDR1 and CDR2: DFQATT, SNEGSKA (reference sequence). Losses at the gene ends were 5 bases for V and 1 base for J; bases not matched to a gene: 9. CDR3 size: 15 residues. Donors were systemically healthy Caucasian individuals from Russia aged about 6 to 100 years. No fewer than 5.5 micrograms of total RNA were isolated from every sample.

The sample comprised blood. The sequence was obtained from a woman aged 25 to 45 in good health. The V gene is TRBV20-1, the J gene TRBJ1-1, with 8 bases identical to TRBD1. The CDR3 DNA reads TGCAGTGCTCCCCTTTCCGGGACAGGGAACACTGAAGCTTTCTTT. Translated, it gives CSAPLSGTGNTEAFF.